One sample yielded the 21 T cell receptor beta chains listed below, sequenced in a study of T-cell reconstitution after alpha-beta-depleted transplantation in children. Preparation of the TCRbeta library used unique molecular identifiers. MiXCR, applied by TCRdb to the PCR reads, yields one record per CDR3 protein. There are over 400,000 distinct CDR3 sequences in the sample; roughly two fifths occur only once, and roughly 27% lies in the top ten. Sequences were derived from PBMCs, sampled before TCRalphabeta/CD19-depleted stem cell transplant. These receptors came from a girl between 2 and 10 years old with aplastic anemia, due to receive a stem cell transplant.

In this sample, this clonotype turned up once. V gene TRBV10-3 combines with J gene TRBJ1-2, with 8 bases fitting TRBD1. The CDR3 length is 13 residues. Germline CDR1 reads ENHRY; CDR2 reads SYGVKD. Trimming cost V 9 bases and J 7 bases; bases outside gene matches: 10. The CDR3 bases are TGTGCCATTACCGGGACAGGAAAGAGTGGCTACACCTTC. It translates to CAITGTGKSGYTF.

This clonotype was counted at least ten times. The chain's CDR3 is CASSLAQATYEQYF. The CDR3 DNA reads TGCGCCAGCAGCTTGGCTCAGGCCACCTACGAGCAGTACTTC. The chain recombines TRBV5-1 with TRBJ2-7; D ambiguous. Between the trimmed V and J ends, which lost 0 bases and 2 bases, there was a span of 9 bases. Per the germline V gene, CDR1 is SGHRS and CDR2 is YFSETQ. The CDR3 totals 14 residues.

This clonotype occurred a few times. The chain uses TRBV20-1 and TRBJ2-5; TRBD2 matches 11 bases. This CDR3 is built from 14 residues. V gave up 6 bases and J gave up 3 bases; unmatched junction bases: 6. Per the germline V gene, CDR1 is DFQATT and CDR2 is SNEGSKA (reference sequence). CDR3 in DNA: TGCAGTGCCCAGCAACTAGCGGGAGAAGAGACCCAGTACTTC. Protein sequence: CSAQQLAGEETQYF.

The chain has TRBV3-1 and TRBJ2-7, with D maybe TRBD1 (6 bases). Germline lookup yields CDR1 LGHDT and CDR2 YNNKEL (reference sequence). This CDR3 contains 13 residues. V lost 4 bases and J 3 bases, leaving 10 bases between the germline ends. CDR3 sequence reads: CASSPGTYYEQYF. DNA for the CDR3: TGTGCCAGCAGCCCCGGGACATACTACGAGCAGTACTTC.

The sample holds many counts of this clonotype. The chain employs TRBV5-1 and TRBJ2-5, with 7 bases matching TRBD2. The CDR3 runs to 14 residues. The V and J ends lost 8 bases and 0 bases, in that order; junction bases with no gene match: 7. CDR1 and CDR2 (germline): SGHRS, YFSETQ. The CDR3 reads CASGGGPYQETQYF. As DNA, the CDR3 is TGCGCCAGTGGGGGAGGGCCGTACCAAGAGACCCAGTACTTC.

J is TRBJ1-5 and V is TRBV20-1, with D unclear. CDR3 length: 15 residues. V shed 2 bases and J shed 3 bases, with 14 bases lying between them. CDR1 DFQATT and CDR2 SNEGSKA come from the germline V gene (reference sequence). The CDR3 DNA is TGCAGTGCTAGATCCCCAACAGTGACCAATCAGCCCCAGCATTTT. It yields the protein CSARSPTVTNQPQHF.

In this sample, this clonotype turned up a few times. The CDR3 nucleotides read TGCAGTGCTAGAGGGGGGCCCCACACTGAAGCTTTCTTT. This sequence encodes CSARGGPHTEAFF. The genes are TRBV20-1 and TRBJ1-1; a weak D match, TRBD1 (6 bases). V gave up 1 base and J gave up 3 bases, with 9 bases separating them. The CDR3 has 13 residues. CDR1 is DFQATT, CDR2 SNEGSKA, per germline (reference sequence).

The chain employs TRBV5-1 and TRBJ2-5; maybe TRBD2 (5 bases). Germline V gene sequence: CDR1 SGHRS, CDR2 YFSETQ. This CDR3 has 16 residues. V was pared by 4 bases and J by 2 bases, with 18 bases between. CDR3 loop: CASSPWAGDLQETQYF. CDR3 DNA: TGCGCCAGCAGCCCGTGGGCGGGTGACCTACAAGAGACCCAGTACTTC.

The chain has TRBV29-1 and TRBJ2-3; D ambiguous. This CDR3 region has 12 residues. CDR1 and CDR2 from the germline V gene are SQVTM and ANQGSEA. V lost 6 bases and J lost 0, with 7 bases in between. For the CDR3, the DNA is TGCAGCGTGCCTGACAGCACAGATACGCAGTATTTT. Amino acids: CSVPDSTDTQYF.

This clonotype was seen many times. The J gene is TRBJ2-1, the V gene TRBV29-1; D gene uncertain. CDR3 size: 12 residues. The V gene lost 6 bases and the J gene lost 7 bases, with 13 bases spanning the gap. Germline V gene sequence: CDR1 SQVTM, CDR2 ANQGSEA. CDR3 sequence (DNA): TGCAGCGTCCGGGCCATGGCGAATGAGCAGTTCTTC. It codes for CSVRAMANEQFF.

This rearrangement joins TRBV20-1 to TRBJ1-1; tentative D call: TRBD1 (5 bases). There are 13 residues in the CDR3. The V and J ends lost 6 bases and 4 bases respectively, with 15 bases between them. Germline assignment: CDR1 DFQATT and CDR2 SNEGSKA (reference sequence). In DNA, the CDR3 is TGCAGTGCCCCTCACCCAGGGATCACTGAAGCTTTCTTT. It is translated as CSAPHPGITEAFF.

This clonotype was found many times. The rearrangement links TRBV27 to TRBJ2-7; 7 bases are a match to TRBD1. Trimming took 7 bases from V and 3 from J; bases not matched to a gene: 6. This CDR3 is 13 amino acids long. Germline-derived CDR1 and CDR2 are MNHEY and SMNVEV (reference sequence). DNA for the CDR3: TGTGCCAGCACTCTGGACAGGTACTACGAGCAGTACTTC. Translating it yields CASTLDRYYEQYF.

This rearrangement joins TRBV6-1 to TRBJ2-1, with 11 positions matching TRBD2. Germline V gene lookup returns CDR1 MNHNS and CDR2 SASEGT. The CDR3 contains 14 residues. Trimming removed 4 bases from V and 9 bases from J; junction bases left unmatched: 5. The CDR3 DNA reads TGTGCCAGCAGTGGAACTAGCGGGAGCGTTGAGCAGTTCTTC. Translating it yields CASSGTSGSVEQFF.

The table lists this clonotype with many counts. Germline is not matched at one junction end, which may reflect a read error. CDR3 DNA sequence: TGTGCTAGCAGCCCCCAGTTTGGGAGAGGAGAGACCCAGTACTTC. This sequence encodes CASSPQFGRGETQYF. J is TRBJ2-5 and V is TRBV7-7, with a weak D call TRBD2 (5 bases). CDR1 and CDR2 (germline): SSHAT, FNYEAQ (reference sequence). The CDR3 length is 15 residues.

This clonotype was picked up one time. Compared with germline, one end of the junction differs, possibly owing to a read error. This chain connects TRBV18 to TRBJ1-1, with D possibly matching TRBD1 (6 bases). Germline loops: CDR1 KGHSH, CDR2 LQKENI. The CDR3 spans 16 residues. CDR3 nucleotides: TGTGCCAGCTCACGCAAACTCCGCAGGGGAGGCACTGAAGCGTTCTTT. It encodes CASSRKLRRGGTEAFF. The full variable domain, completed using reference TRBV18 and TRBJ1-1, is NAGVMQNPRHLVRRRGQEARLRCSPMKGHSHVYWYRQLPEEGLKFMVYLQKENIIDESGMPKERFSAEFPKEGPSILRIQQVVRGDSAAYFCASSRKLRRGGTEAFFGQGTRLTVV.

The chain has TRBV7-6 and TRBJ2-1; 7 bases fit TRBD1. The V and J ends lost 5 bases and 7 bases, in that order; junction bases with no gene match: 8. The CDR3 is 14 residues long. The V gene's germline CDR1 is SGHVS and CDR2 FNYEAQ. CDR3 DNA: TGTGCCAGCAGCCCACGGGACAGAAGAAATGAGCAGTTCTTC. This gives the protein CASSPRDRRNEQFF.

The table lists this clonotype with a few counts. The V and J genes are TRBV3-1 and TRBJ1-5; D is unclear. Germline loops: CDR1 LGHDT, CDR2 YNNKEL (reference sequence). The CDR3 covers 15 residues. V was shortened by 0 bases and J by 2 bases, with 8 bases between the two germline ends. The DNA of the CDR3 is TGTGCCAGCAGCCAAGAAATTGGGGGCAATCAGCCCCAGCATTTT. It is translated as CASSQEIGGNQPQHF. Using reference TRBV3-1 and TRBJ1-5 for the parts outside the CDR3, the full variable domain is DTAVSQTPKYLVTQMGNDKSIKCEQNLGHDTMYWYKQDSKKFLKIMFSYNNKELIINETVPNRFSPKSPDKAHLNLHINSLELGDSAVYFCASSQEIGGNQPQHFGDGTRLSIL.

In its sample, this clonotype was seen a few times. The chain uses TRBV15 and TRBJ2-1; possibly TRBD1 for D (5 bases). The CDR3 is made up of 17 amino acids. CDR1 LNHNV and CDR2 YYDKDF come from the germline V gene (reference sequence). The germline V and J ends were trimmed by 5 bases and 5 bases, with 22 bases remaining between them. CDR3 in DNA: TGTGCCACCAGCTCCCAGATGTGGGGCGGAGTCCACAATGAGCAGTTCTTC. Protein product: CATSSQMWGGVHNEQFF.

J is TRBJ2-7 and V is TRBV25-1, with a tentative D call TRBD1 (6 bases). Germline V lookup: CDR1 MGHDK, CDR2 SYGVNS. The CDR3 contains 14 residues. The ends were cut back, 6 bases at V and 3 bases at J, with 15 bases in the middle. The CDR3 bases are TGTGCCAGCAGGATGACAGGTCCAAACTACGAGCAGTACTTC. It encodes CASRMTGPNYEQYF.

This chain links TRBV6-1 with TRBJ1-1; D is uncertain. There are 16 residues in the CDR3. Germline values: CDR1 MNHNS, CDR2 SASEGT. Trimming took off 5 bases at V and 1 base at J, with 17 bases between the two ends. The CDR3 loop reads CASSKSLTGKNTEAFF. Written as DNA, the CDR3 is TGTGCCAGCAGTAAATCCCTAACGGGAAAGAACACTGAAGCTTTCTTT.

This clonotype has at least ten counts. V is TRBV27 and J is TRBJ2-3; D is undetermined. V lost 3 bases to trimming and J lost 2 bases, with 12 bases between them. CDR3 length: 15 amino acids. Germline CDR1 reads MNHEY; CDR2 reads SMNVEV (reference sequence). Here the CDR3 DNA reads TGTGCCAGCAGTTTGGCCACGCTATTCACAGATACGCAGTATTTT. It encodes CASSLATLFTDTQYF.